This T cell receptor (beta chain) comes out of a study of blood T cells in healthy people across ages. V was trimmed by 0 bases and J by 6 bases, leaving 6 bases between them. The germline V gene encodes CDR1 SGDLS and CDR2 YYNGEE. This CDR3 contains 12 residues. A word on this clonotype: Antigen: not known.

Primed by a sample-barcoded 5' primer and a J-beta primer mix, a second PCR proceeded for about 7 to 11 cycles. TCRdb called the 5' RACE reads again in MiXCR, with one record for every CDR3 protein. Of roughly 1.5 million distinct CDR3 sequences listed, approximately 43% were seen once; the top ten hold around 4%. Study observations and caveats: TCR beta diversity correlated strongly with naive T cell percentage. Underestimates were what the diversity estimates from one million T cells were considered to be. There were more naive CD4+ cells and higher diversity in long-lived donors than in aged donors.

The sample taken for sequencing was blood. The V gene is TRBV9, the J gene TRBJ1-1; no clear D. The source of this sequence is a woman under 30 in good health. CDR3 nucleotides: TGTGCCAGCAGCGTAGAAGGTGCTGAAGCTTTCTTT. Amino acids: CASSVEGAEAFF. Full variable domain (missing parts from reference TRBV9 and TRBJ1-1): DSGVTQTPKHLITATGQRVTLRCSPRSGDLSVYWYQQSLDQGLQFLIQYYNGEERAKGNILERFSAQQFPDLHSELNLSSLELGDSALYFCASSVEGAEAFFGQGTRLTVV.